These T cell receptor beta chains were read from a single sample in a study of blood T cell repertoires in COVID-19. Sequencing used immunoSEQ multiplex PCR; TCRdb keeps in-frame clones, though not all of them. The sample includes fewer than 300,000 clones, about nine tenths of them seen just once. The sample consisted of peripheral blood. The receptors stem from a man aged 50 to 60 with COVID-19, enrolled during active disease. Each CDR3 is given with its conserved first and last residue. Fields, in order: V gene, J gene, D gene, CDR3 length, clone size, CDR3 DNA, CDR3 protein. The D gene is left open where the match is weak. Clone size, where shown, is once, few, many, or a class for clones that have expanded.

V gene: TRBV4-2
J gene: TRBJ1-1
D gene: TRBD1
CDR3 length: 14
clone size: -
CDR3 DNA: TGTGCCAGCAGCATATCCGGGACAGAGATGGAAGCTTTCTTT
CDR3 protein: CASSISGTEMEAFF

V gene: TRBV20-1
J gene: TRBJ2-7
D gene: TRBD2
CDR3 length: 11
clone size: -
CDR3 DNA: TGCAGTGCTAGAGGGGGGGGCGAGCAGTACTTC
CDR3 protein: CSARGGGEQYF

V gene: TRBV5-4
J gene: TRBJ2-5
D gene: -
CDR3 length: 15
clone size: -
CDR3 DNA: TGTGCCAGCAGCTTAGACTCTGGAGGGCAAGAGACCCAGTACTTC
CDR3 protein: CASSLDSGGQETQYF

V gene: TRBV7-9
J gene: TRBJ2-5
D gene: TRBD2
CDR3 length: 16
clone size: -
CDR3 DNA: TGTGCCAGCAGCTTAGGGTTAGCGGGAGGAGGAGAGACCCAGTACTTC
CDR3 protein: CASSLGLAGGGETQYF

V gene: TRBV19
J gene: TRBJ2-2
D gene: -
CDR3 length: 17
clone size: once
CDR3 DNA: TGTGCCAGTACCTATAAACCGGGAAGCGCGAACACCGGGGAGCTGTTTTTT
CDR3 protein: CASTYKPGSANTGELFF

V gene: TRBV7-8
J gene: TRBJ2-7
D gene: TRBD2
CDR3 length: 14
clone size: -
CDR3 DNA: TGTGCCAGCAGCCCTAGGACTAGCGGAAACGAGCAGTACTTC
CDR3 protein: CASSPRTSGNEQYF

V gene: TRBV9
J gene: TRBJ2-7
D gene: -
CDR3 length: 14
clone size: -
CDR3 DNA: TGTGCCAGCAGCGTAGCTTGGGGCACGTACGAGCAGTACTTC
CDR3 protein: CASSVAWGTYEQYF

V gene: TRBV7-9
J gene: TRBJ2-1
D gene: -
CDR3 length: 15
clone size: -
CDR3 DNA: TGTGCCAGCAGCCGGGGACAACCCGGTCCCGGTGAGCAGTTCTTC
CDR3 protein: CASSRGQPGPGEQFF

V gene: TRBV5-6
J gene: TRBJ1-2
D gene: TRBD1
CDR3 length: 13
clone size: -
CDR3 DNA: TGTGCCAGCACCCAGGGGGAAGGGTATGGCTACACCTTC
CDR3 protein: CASTQGEGYGYTF

V gene: TRBV5-1
J gene: TRBJ1-5
D gene: -
CDR3 length: 14
clone size: -
CDR3 DNA: TGCGCCAGCAGCCCATACAGGGACGGTCAGCCCCAGCATTTT
CDR3 protein: CASSPYRDGQPQHF

V gene: TRBV7-9
J gene: TRBJ1-1
D gene: TRBD1
CDR3 length: 14
clone size: -
CDR3 DNA: TGTGCCAGCAGCGACAACAGGGGGAACACTGAAGCTTTCTTT
CDR3 protein: CASSDNRGNTEAFF

V gene: TRBV24-1
J gene: TRBJ2-3
D gene: -
CDR3 length: 13
clone size: once
CDR3 DNA: TGTGCCACCCGAGGGTCTAGCACAGATACGCAGTATTTT
CDR3 protein: CATRGSSTDTQYF

V gene: TRBV20-1
J gene: TRBJ1-2
D gene: TRBD1
CDR3 length: 11
clone size: few
CDR3 DNA: TGCAGTGCCCGGACAGGGTATGGCTACACCTTC
CDR3 protein: CSARTGYGYTF

V gene: TRBV19
J gene: TRBJ2-6
D gene: -
CDR3 length: 16
clone size: -
CDR3 DNA: TGTGCCAGTAGTTTGGTTCCTATCTCTGGGGCCAACGTCCTGACTTTC
CDR3 protein: CASSLVPISGANVLTF

V gene: TRBV4-3
J gene: TRBJ1-6
D gene: -
CDR3 length: 16
clone size: -
CDR3 DNA: TGCGCCAGCAGCCAAGAGCCGCGGCAGTATAATTCACCCCTCCACTTT
CDR3 protein: CASSQEPRQYNSPLHF

V gene: TRBV18
J gene: TRBJ1-1
D gene: TRBD1
CDR3 length: 16
clone size: -
CDR3 DNA: TGTGCCAGCTCACCCGGGACAGGGTCTCTTGGCACTGAAGCTTTCTTT
CDR3 protein: CASSPGTGSLGTEAFF

V gene: TRBV6-4
J gene: TRBJ1-5
D gene: -
CDR3 length: 13
clone size: -
CDR3 DNA: TGTGCCAGCAGTGTGGGTGGAGATCAGCCCCAGCATTTT
CDR3 protein: CASSVGGDQPQHF

V gene: TRBV28
J gene: TRBJ1-2
D gene: -
CDR3 length: 13
clone size: -
CDR3 DNA: TGTGCCAGCAGTAAACAGGGAACGGTTGGCTACACCTTC
CDR3 protein: CASSKQGTVGYTF

V gene: TRBV2
J gene: TRBJ1-3
D gene: -
CDR3 length: 13
clone size: -
CDR3 DNA: TGTGCCTGCAGCGTATACTCTGGAAACACCATATATTTT
CDR3 protein: CACSVYSGNTIYF

V gene: TRBV30
J gene: TRBJ2-1
D gene: -
CDR3 length: 15
clone size: -
CDR3 DNA: TGTGCCTGGAGTGTTTCCGGACGGAGGTACAATGAGCAGTTCTTC
CDR3 protein: CAWSVSGRRYNEQFF

V gene: TRBV10-3
J gene: TRBJ1-3
D gene: TRBD1
CDR3 length: 19
clone size: -
CDR3 DNA: TGTGCCATCAGTGAGTCGAGAGGACTGGACAGGGGTTCTGGAAACACCATATATTTT
CDR3 protein: CAISESRGLDRGSGNTIYF

V gene: TRBV15
J gene: TRBJ2-3
D gene: -
CDR3 length: 16
clone size: once
CDR3 DNA: TGTGCCACCAGCAGATCACCGGGGGTGACCATAGATACGCAGTATTTT
CDR3 protein: CATSRSPGVTIDTQYF

V gene: TRBV15
J gene: TRBJ1-1
D gene: TRBD1
CDR3 length: 17
clone size: few
CDR3 DNA: TGTGCCACCAGCGCACCAGGACAGGGGCCGATGAACACTGAAGCTTTCTTT
CDR3 protein: CATSAPGQGPMNTEAFF